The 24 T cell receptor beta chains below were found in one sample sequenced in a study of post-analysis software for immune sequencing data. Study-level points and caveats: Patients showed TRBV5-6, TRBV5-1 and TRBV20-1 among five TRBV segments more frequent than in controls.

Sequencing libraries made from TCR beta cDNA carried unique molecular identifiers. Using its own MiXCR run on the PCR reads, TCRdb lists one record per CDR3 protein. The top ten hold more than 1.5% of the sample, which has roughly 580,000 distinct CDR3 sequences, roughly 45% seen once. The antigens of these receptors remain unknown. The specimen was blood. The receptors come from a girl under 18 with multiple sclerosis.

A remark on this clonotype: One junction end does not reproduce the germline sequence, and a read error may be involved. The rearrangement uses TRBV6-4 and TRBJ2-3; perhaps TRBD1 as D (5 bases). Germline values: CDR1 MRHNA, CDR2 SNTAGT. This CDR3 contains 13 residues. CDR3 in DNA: TGTGCCAGCAGTGACTCAGGGGAAGATACACAGTATTTT. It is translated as CASSDSGEDTQYF.

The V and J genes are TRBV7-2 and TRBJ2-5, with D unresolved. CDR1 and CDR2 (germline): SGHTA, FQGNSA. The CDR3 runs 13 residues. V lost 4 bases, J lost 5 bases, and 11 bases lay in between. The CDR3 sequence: CASSSVVGETQYF. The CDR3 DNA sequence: TGTGCCAGCAGCTCAGTAGTGGGGGAGACCCAGTACTTC.

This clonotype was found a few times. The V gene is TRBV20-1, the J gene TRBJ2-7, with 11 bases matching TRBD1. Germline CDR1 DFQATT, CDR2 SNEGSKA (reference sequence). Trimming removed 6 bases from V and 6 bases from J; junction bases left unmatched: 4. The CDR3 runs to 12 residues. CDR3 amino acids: CSARTGGGEQYF. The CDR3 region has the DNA TGCAGTGCCAGGACAGGGGGCGGCGAGCAGTACTTC.

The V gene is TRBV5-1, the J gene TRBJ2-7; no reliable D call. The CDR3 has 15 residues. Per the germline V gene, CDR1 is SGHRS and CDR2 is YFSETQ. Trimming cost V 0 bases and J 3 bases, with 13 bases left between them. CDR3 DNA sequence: TGCGCCAGCAGCTTGGAGACCAGCCGCGGCTACGAGCAGTACTTC. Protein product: CASSLETSRGYEQYF.

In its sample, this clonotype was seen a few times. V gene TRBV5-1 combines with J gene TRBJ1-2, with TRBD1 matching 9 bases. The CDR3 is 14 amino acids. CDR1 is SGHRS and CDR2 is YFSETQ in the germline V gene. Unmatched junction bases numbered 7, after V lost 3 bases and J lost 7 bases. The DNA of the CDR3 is TGCGCCAGCAGCTCGACAGGGGGGTACGGTGGCTACACCTTC. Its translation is CASSSTGGYGGYTF.

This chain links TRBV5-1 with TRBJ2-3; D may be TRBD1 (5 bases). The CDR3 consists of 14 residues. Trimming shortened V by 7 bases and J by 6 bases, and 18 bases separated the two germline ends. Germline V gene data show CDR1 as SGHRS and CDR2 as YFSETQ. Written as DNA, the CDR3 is TGCGCCAGCTTGGGGCTAGGCCTCATTGATACGCAGTATTTT. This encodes CASLGLGLIDTQYF.

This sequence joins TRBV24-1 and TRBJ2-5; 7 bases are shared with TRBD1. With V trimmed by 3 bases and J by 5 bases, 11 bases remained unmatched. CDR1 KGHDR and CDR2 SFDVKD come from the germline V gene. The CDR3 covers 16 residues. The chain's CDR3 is CATSDNPLGGAETQYF. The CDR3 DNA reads TGTGCCACCAGTGATAACCCATTAGGGGGCGCGGAGACCCAGTACTTC.

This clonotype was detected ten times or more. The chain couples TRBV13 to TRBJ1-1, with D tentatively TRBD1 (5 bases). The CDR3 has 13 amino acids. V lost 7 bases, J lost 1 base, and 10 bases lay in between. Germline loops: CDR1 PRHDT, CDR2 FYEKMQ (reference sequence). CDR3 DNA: TGTGCCAGCATATGGGGCGGGAACACTGAAGCTTTCTTT. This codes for CASIWGGNTEAFF. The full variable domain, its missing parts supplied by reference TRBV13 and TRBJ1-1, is AAGVIQSPRHLIKEKRETATLKCYPIPRHDTVYWYQQGPGQDPQFLISFYEKMQSDKGSIPDRFSAQQFSDYHSELNMSSLELGDSALYFCASIWGGNTEAFFGQGTRLTVV.

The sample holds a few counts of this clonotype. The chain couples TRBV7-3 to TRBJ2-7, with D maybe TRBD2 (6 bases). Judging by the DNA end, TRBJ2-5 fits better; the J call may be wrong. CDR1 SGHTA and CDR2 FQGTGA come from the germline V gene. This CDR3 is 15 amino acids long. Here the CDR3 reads CASSPGTSQWETQYF. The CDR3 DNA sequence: TGTGCCAGCAGCCCTGGGACTTCCCAATGGGAGACCCAGTACTTC.

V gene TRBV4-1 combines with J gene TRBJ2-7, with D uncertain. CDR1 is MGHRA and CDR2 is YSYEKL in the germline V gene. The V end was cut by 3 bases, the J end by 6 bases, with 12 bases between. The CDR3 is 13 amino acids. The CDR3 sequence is CASSQASYCEQYF. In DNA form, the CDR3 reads TGCGCCAGCAGCCAGGCTAGTTACTGCGAGCAGTACTTC.

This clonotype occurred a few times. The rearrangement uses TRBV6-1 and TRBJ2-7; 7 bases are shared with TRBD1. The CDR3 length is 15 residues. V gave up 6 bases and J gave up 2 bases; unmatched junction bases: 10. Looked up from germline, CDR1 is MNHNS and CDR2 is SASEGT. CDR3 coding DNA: TGTGCCAGCAGGACCACCGGGACAGCGACCTACGAGCAGTACTTC. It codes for CASRTTGTATYEQYF.

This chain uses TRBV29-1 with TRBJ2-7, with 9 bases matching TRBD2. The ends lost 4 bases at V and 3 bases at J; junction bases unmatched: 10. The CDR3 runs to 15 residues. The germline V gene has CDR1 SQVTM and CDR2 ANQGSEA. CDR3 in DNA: TGCAGCGTTGTGGGGGGGCTAGCGGGAATCTACGAGCAGTACTTC. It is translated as CSVVGGLAGIYEQYF.

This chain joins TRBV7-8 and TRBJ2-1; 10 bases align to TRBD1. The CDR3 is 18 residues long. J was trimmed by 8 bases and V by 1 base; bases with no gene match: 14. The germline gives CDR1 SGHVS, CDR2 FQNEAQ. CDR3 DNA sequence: TGTGCCAGCAGCTTAGGGGGGACAGGGGAACTCCTTTATGATGAGCAGTTCTTC. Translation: CASSLGGTGELLYDEQFF. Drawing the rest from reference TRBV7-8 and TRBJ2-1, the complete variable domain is GAGVSQSPRYKVAKRGQDVALRCDPISGHVSLFWYQQALGQGPEFLTYFQNEAQLDKSGLPSDRFFAERPEGSVSTLKIQRTQQEDSAVYLCASSLGGTGELLYDEQFFGPGTRLTVL.

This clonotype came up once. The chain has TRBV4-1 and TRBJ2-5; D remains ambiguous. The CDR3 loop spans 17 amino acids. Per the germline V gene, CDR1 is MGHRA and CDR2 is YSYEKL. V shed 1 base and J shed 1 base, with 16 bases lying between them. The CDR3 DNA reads TGCGCCAGCAGCCAAGTTGGTTTAGGGCCACCCCAAGAGACCCAGTACTTC. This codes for CASSQVGLGPPQETQYF.

The CDR3 loop reads CASSPGSRLDTEAFF. CDR3 DNA: TGTGCCAGCAGTCCAGGGTCGAGGTTGGACACTGAAGCTTTCTTT. The chain joins TRBV12-3 or TRBV12-4 to TRBJ1-1; D is perhaps TRBD1 (5 bases). The CDR3 has 15 amino acids. Trimming cost V 5 bases and J 3 bases, with 16 bases left between them.

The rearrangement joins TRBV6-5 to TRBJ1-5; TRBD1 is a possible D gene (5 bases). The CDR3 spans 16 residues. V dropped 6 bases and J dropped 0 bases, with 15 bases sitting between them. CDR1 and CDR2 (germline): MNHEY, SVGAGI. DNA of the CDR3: TGTGCCAGCAGCCGGGGGATAGGGCGTAGCAATCAGCCCCAGCATTTT. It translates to CASSRGIGRSNQPQHF.

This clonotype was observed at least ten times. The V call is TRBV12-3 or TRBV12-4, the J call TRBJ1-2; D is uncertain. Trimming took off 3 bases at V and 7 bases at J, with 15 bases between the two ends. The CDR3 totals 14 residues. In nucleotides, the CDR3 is TGTGCCAGCAGTTTGGGATTCACTGGCAGTGGCTACACCTTC. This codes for CASSLGFTGSGYTF.

The CDR3 nucleotides read TGCAGCGTTGAAGGGGGGACAGCACGCGAGCAGTACTTC. Translating gives CSVEGGTAREQYF. The chain recombines TRBV29-1 with TRBJ2-5; 7 bases line up with TRBD1. Matching the DNA end better, TRBJ2-7 makes the J call doubtful. This CDR3 is 13 amino acids long. Germline V gives CDR1 SQVTM, CDR2 ANQGSEA.

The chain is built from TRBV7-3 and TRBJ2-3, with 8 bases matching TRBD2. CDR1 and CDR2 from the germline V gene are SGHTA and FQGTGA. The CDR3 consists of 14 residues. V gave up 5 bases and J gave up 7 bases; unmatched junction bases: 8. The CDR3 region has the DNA TGTGCCAGCAGCGTTAGCGGGGCGCCGCATACGCAGTATTTT. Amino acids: CASSVSGAPHTQYF.

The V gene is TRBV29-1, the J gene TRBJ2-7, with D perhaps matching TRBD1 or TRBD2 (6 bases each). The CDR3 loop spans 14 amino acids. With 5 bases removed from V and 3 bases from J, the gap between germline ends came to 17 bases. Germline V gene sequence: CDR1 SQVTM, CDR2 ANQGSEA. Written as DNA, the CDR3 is TGCAGCGTTCCGGGGGCGACAGAGAGCTACGAGCAGTACTTC. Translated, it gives CSVPGATESYEQYF.

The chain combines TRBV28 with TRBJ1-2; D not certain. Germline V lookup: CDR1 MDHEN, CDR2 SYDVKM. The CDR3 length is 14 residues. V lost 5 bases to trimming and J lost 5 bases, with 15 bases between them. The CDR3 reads CASSPLQAGYGYTF. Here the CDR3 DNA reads TGTGCCAGCAGTCCCCTTCAGGCGGGGTATGGCTACACCTTC.

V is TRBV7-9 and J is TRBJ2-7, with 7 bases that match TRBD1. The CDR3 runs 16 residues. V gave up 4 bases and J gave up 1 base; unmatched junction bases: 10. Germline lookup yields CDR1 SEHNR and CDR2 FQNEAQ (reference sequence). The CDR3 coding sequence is TGTGCCAGCAGCTCCCCCGGGACAGCGAATTCCTACGAGCAGTACTTC. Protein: CASSSPGTANSYEQYF.

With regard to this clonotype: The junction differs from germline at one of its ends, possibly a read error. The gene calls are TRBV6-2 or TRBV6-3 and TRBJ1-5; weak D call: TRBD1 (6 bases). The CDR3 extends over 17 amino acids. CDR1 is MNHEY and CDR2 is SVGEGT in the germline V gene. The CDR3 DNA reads TGTGCCGGCAGTTACTCGAAGGGGGATCGTAGCAATCAGCCCCAGCATTTT. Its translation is CAGSYSKGDRSNQPQHF.

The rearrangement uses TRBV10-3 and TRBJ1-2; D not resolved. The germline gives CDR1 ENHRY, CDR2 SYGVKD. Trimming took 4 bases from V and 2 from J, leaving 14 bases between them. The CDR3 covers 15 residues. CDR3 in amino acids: CAISVGISVNYGYTF. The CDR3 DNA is TGTGCCATCAGTGTGGGGATCTCAGTGAACTATGGCTACACCTTC.